The 11 T cell receptor beta chains listed next were all sequenced from one sample in a study of cytomegalovirus exposure and HLA in healthy donors (dated by TCRdb to between 2016 and 2019). Preparation of the library involved the immunoSEQ multiplex PCR assay. For the multiplex PCR, a mixture combining 60 forward primers for TCR Vbeta segments and 13 reverse primers for TCR Jbeta segments was used. In its TCRdb copy, this immuneACCESS table keeps in-frame sequences only and misses some clones. Where compared with another copy, unresolved V genes explain less than half of these, and the others have no known cause. A total of 130,000 or so clones appear in this sample, approximately 8.8% of them only once. Clones ranked in the top ten supply 5.5% of the sample. The sample taken for sequencing was PBMCs. These receptors were taken from a man aged 35 to 55 in good health and CMV-seronegative.

The rearrangement joins TRBV5-6 to TRBJ1-2; TRBD1 matches 7 bases. Unmatched junction bases numbered 1, after V lost 0 bases and J lost 5 bases. This CDR3 has 13 residues. Germline loops: CDR1 SGHDT, CDR2 YYEEEE. The CDR3 coding sequence is TGTGCCAGCAGCTTGGACAGGGGTTATGGCTACACCTTC. This translates into CASSLDRGYGYTF.

The rearrangement joins TRBV4-1 to TRBJ2-2; possibly TRBD2 for D (7 bases). Deletions cut 0 bases from V and 6 bases from J, with 14 bases between. CDR3 length equals 16 residues. Germline V CDR1 and CDR2: MGHRA, YSYEKL. CDR3 coding DNA: TGCGCCAGCAGCCAAGATACGGCGGGGGCGGCCGGGGAGCTGTTTTTT. It specifies CASSQDTAGAAGELFF.

This clone was seen a few times. The chain has TRBV19 and TRBJ1-5; D ambiguous. The CDR3 contains 13 residues. CDR1 is LNHDA, CDR2 SQIVND, per germline (reference sequence). Trimming removed 7 bases at V and 1 base at J, with 8 bases between. The CDR3 region is CASNHGSNQPQHF. CDR3 nucleotides: TGTGCCAGTAATCACGGGAGCAATCAGCCCCAGCATTTT.

This clone has more than one count but fewer than ten. The CDR3 DNA reads as TGTGCCAGCAGCCCCCTCCCCGGGGTAGCGGGGGGCCTACTAGCCAAAAACATTCAGTACTTC. Protein: CASSPLPGVAGGLLAKNIQYF. This chain uses TRBV7-7 with TRBJ2-4, with 10 positions matching TRBD2. CDR3 length: 21 residues. V shed 5 bases, J shed 0 bases, and the junction held 19 bases outside the gene matches. Germline CDR1 is SSHAT and CDR2 is FNYEAQ (reference sequence).

This chain joins TRBV27 and TRBJ2-2, with TRBD1 matching over 8 bases. The CDR3 length is 15 residues. In germline, CDR1 is MNHEY, CDR2 SMNVEV (reference sequence). V was pared by 0 bases and J by 5 bases, with 2 bases of the junction left unmatched. The CDR3 spells CASSLSRGRTGELFF. CDR3 sequence (DNA): TGTGCCAGCAGTTTATCCAGGGGGCGTACCGGGGAGCTGTTTTTT.

This clone was detected only a few times. The gene calls are TRBV11-3 and TRBJ2-1, with 7 positions matching TRBD2. The germline CDR1 and CDR2 sequences are SGHNT and YENEEA. The CDR3 totals 16 residues. V shed 2 bases and J 6 bases; nucleotides not matched to a gene: 10. The CDR3 reads CASSLWLAGVSNEQFF. CDR3 DNA: TGTGCCAGCAGCTTATGGTTGGCGGGGGTTAGCAATGAGCAGTTCTTC.

V gene TRBV23-1 combines with J gene TRBJ2-7; 7 bases agree with TRBD1. TRBV23-1 belongs to the ORF category, with a function that is uncertain. J was trimmed by 1 base and V by 8 bases; bases with no gene match: 8. This CDR3 is 14 amino acids long. CDR3 sequence (DNA): TGCGCCAGCGTACAGGGGATTCGGTCCTACGAGCAGTACTTC. It translates to CASVQGIRSYEQYF.

This clone appeared a few times. The chain links TRBV9 to TRBJ1-1, with D possibly being TRBD1 (6 bases). CDR3 length: 14 amino acids. From germline, CDR1 is SGDLS and CDR2 YYNGEE. The V gene lost 2 bases and the J gene lost 2 bases, with 10 bases spanning the gap. CDR3 loop: CASSVATGNTEAFF. The DNA of the CDR3 is TGTGCCAGCAGCGTGGCGACAGGTAACACTGAAGCTTTCTTT.

The table lists this clone with a few counts. The chain couples TRBV9 to TRBJ2-3; D possibly corresponds to TRBD2 (7 bases). The germline V gene encodes CDR1 SGDLS and CDR2 YYNGEE. The CDR3 spans 15 residues. The germline V and J ends were trimmed by 0 bases and 6 bases, with 14 bases remaining between them. The CDR3: CASSVGWGGPDTQYF. CDR3 DNA: TGTGCCAGCAGCGTAGGGTGGGGGGGGCCGGATACGCAGTATTTT.

The chain links TRBV10-2 to TRBJ2-7; D might be TRBD1 (6 bases). There are 13 residues in the CDR3. V was cut by 11 bases and J by 6 bases, with 20 bases left in between. In germline, CDR1 is WSHSY, CDR2 SAAADI. This CDR3 reads CAALGKGGREQYF. DNA of the CDR3: TGCGCCGCACTAGGGAAAGGGGGACGCGAGCAGTACTTC.

The genes are TRBV4-1 and TRBJ1-4, with 9 positions matching TRBD1. CDR3 length equals 14 residues. Per germline, CDR1 MGHRA and CDR2 YSYEKL. V shed 5 bases, J shed 8 bases, and the junction held 6 bases outside the gene matches. CDR3 nucleotide sequence: TGCGCCAGCAGCTGGGACAGGGTGGGGGAAAAACTGTTTTTT. Translation gives CASSWDRVGEKLFF.